This is a list of T cell receptor beta chains from one sample in a study of blood T cell repertoires in COVID-19. Only in-frame clones appear in the TCRdb table, and some are missing; sequencing was by immunoSEQ multiplex PCR. The sample shows roughly 100,000 clones, around 89% of them seen only once. The sequenced material came from peripheral blood. These receptors all stem from a woman in her fifties or sixties with acute or convalescent COVID-19. Each CDR3 is given with its conserved first and last residue. The D gene is left open where the match is weak. A clone size is listed for some rows: how often the clone was seen (once, few, many), or a class if it is expanded.

clone_size j_call d_call v_call cdr3_nt cdr3_aa
. TRBJ1-1 TRBD1 TRBV6-2/TRBV6-3 TGTGCCAGCAGTTACGAGACCGGGACAGTCAAGAACACTGAAGCTTTCTTT CASSYETGTVKNTEAFF
. TRBJ2-5 . TRBV6-5 TGTGCCAGCAGAAGCGGGTCCTACCAAGAGACCCAGTACTTC CASRSGSYQETQYF
. TRBJ1-5 . TRBV30 TGTGCCTGGAGCCAGGGACTCCATCAGCCCCAGCATTTT CAWSQGLHQPQHF
. TRBJ2-7 . TRBV28 TGTGCCAGCAGACGTTCGCGACTAGGAGGAGAGAGGGAGCAGTACTTC CASRRSRLGGEREQYF
. TRBJ1-3 TRBD1 TRBV19 TGTGCCAGTAGTACCCCGGGACAGGGGATTGGAAACACCATATATTTT CASSTPGQGIGNTIYF
. TRBJ2-7 TRBD1 TRBV11-1 TGTGCCAGCAGCCCACACCGGGACAGGGGGCGGGAGCAGTACTTC CASSPHRDRGREQYF
few TRBJ2-1 TRBD2 TRBV28 TGTGCCAGCAGTTATATACTAGCGGGAGGATCGGGTGAGCAGTTCTTC CASSYILAGGSGEQFF
. TRBJ2-2 TRBD2 TRBV19 TGTGCCAGTAAACCGCGGGGGATCTACACCGGGGAGCTGTTTTTT CASKPRGIYTGELFF
. TRBJ1-5 TRBD1 TRBV28 TGTGCCAGCAGCAGGGACAGGGGGGATGATCAGCCCCAGCATTTT CASSRDRGDDQPQHF
. TRBJ1-1 . TRBV21-1 TGTGCCAGCAGCAAGAGAGCTTTCTTT CASSKRAFF
. TRBJ2-7 . TRBV28 TGTGCCACCTTATCGGCGGGGGCGATCTACGAGCAGTACTTC CATLSAGAIYEQYF
. TRBJ1-2 . TRBV27 TGTGCCAGCAGTTTATCAGGGGGTTCGGTTACCTTC CASSLSGGSVTF
. TRBJ1-3 . TRBV5-1 TGCGCCAGCAGCGAGGGTGCGGTCTCTGGAAACACCATATATTTT CASSEGAVSGNTIYF
. TRBJ1-2 . TRBV5-5 TGTGCCAGCAGCTTGGGTGTACCCAGGGTAATGGGCTACACCTTC CASSLGVPRVMGYTF
. TRBJ2-1 . TRBV20-1 TGCAGTGCAAGAAAGCCGAATGAGCAGTTCTTC CSARKPNEQFF
. TRBJ1-6 TRBD1 TRBV19 TGTGCCAGTGAGGACAGGTTTTATAATTCACCCCTCCACTTT CASEDRFYNSPLHF
. TRBJ1-1 . TRBV5-1 TGCGCCAGCAGCTTGGGACACAGCCTGAACACTGAAGCTTTCTTT CASSLGHSLNTEAFF
. TRBJ1-5 . TRBV19 TGTGCCAGTAGTATTAAGGGGTTCAATCAGCCCCAGCATTTT CASSIKGFNQPQHF
. TRBJ1-1 . TRBV21-1 TGTGCCAGCAGCAGCCGAAGTTTAGGGGGAGCTTTCTTT CASSSRSLGGAFF
. TRBJ2-2 TRBD2 TRBV3-1/TRBV3-2 TGTGCCAGCAGCAACGGACTAGCGGGAGTCGGGGAGCTGTTTTTT CASSNGLAGVGELFF
. TRBJ1-2 . TRBV28 TGTGCCAGCAGTTCTTGGGGGCCCTATGGCTACACCTTC CASSSWGPYGYTF
. TRBJ2-1 TRBD2 TRBV2 TGTGCCAGCAGTGTGTTGGCTAGCGGGAGTGATGAGCAGTTCTTC CASSVLASGSDEQFF
. TRBJ1-1 . TRBV9 TGTGCCAGCAGCTCCGAGGGGGGGGACACTGAAGCTTTCTTT CASSSEGGDTEAFF
few TRBJ1-5 . TRBV19 TGTGCCAGTAATCAGGGGTTGAGCAATCAGCCCCAGCATTTT CASNQGLSNQPQHF
few TRBJ1-2 . TRBV10-1 TGCGCCAGCAGTGAAGGGGACTTCTATGGCTACACCTTC CASSEGDFYGYTF
. TRBJ1-2 . TRBV28 TGTGCCAGCAGTTTACCGCTCCCGGGATCTCGTAGAGGCTACACCTTC CASSLPLPGSRRGYTF
once TRBJ2-6 . TRBV18 TGTGCCAGCTCACCGCGCGCTTCTACCCTCTCTGGGGCCAACGTCCTGACTTTC CASSPRASTLSGANVLTF
. TRBJ2-1 TRBD1 TRBV9 TGTGCCAGCAGCGTAAGTCCGGGACAGGGGAGACACAATGAGCAGTTCTTC CASSVSPGQGRHNEQFF
. TRBJ2-7 . TRBV7-9 TGTGCCAGCATCCCTCGGCAGGGACACTACGAGCAGTACTTC CASIPRQGHYEQYF
. TRBJ1-2 . TRBV4-1 TGCGCCAGCAGCCAAGGTGCCAGTGGCTATGGCTACACCTTC CASSQGASGYGYTF
. TRBJ2-7 . TRBV7-8 TGTGCCAGCAGCTTAGGACAATACTACGAGCAGTACTTC CASSLGQYYEQYF
once TRBJ2-5 TRBD2 TRBV28 TGTGCCAGCAGAGGGGGACTAGCGGCCGTTGGGGCCCAGTACTTC CASRGGLAAVGAQYF
. TRBJ2-5 . TRBV6-5 TGTGCCAGCAGTTACACGATAACAGGACGCCAAGAGACCCAGTACTTC CASSYTITGRQETQYF
. TRBJ1-1 . TRBV7-9 TGTGCCAGCAGCCCGCCCACAGGGACGAACACTGAAGCTTTCTTT CASSPPTGTNTEAFF
. TRBJ1-1 . TRBV15 TGTGCCACCAGCAGAGATCTCCCGGGGGTGAACACTGAAGCTTTCTTT CATSRDLPGVNTEAFF
. TRBJ1-2 . TRBV5-1 TGCGCCAGCAGCTCGCCACAGTCTAACTATGGCTACACCTTC CASSSPQSNYGYTF
. TRBJ2-1 . TRBV7-3 TGTGCCAGCAGCTTAACGGGGGCTGGGGGCAATGAGCAGTTCTTC CASSLTGAGGNEQFF
. TRBJ2-1 TRBD2 TRBV9 TGTGCCAGCAGCGCCCGGACTAGCGGGAGTGAGCAGTTCTTC CASSARTSGSEQFF
. TRBJ1-2 . TRBV28 TGTGCCAGCCTCGAAGGGGGCTATGGCTACACCTTC CASLEGGYGYTF
. TRBJ2-1 . TRBV19 TGTGCCAGCGGGTACAATGAGCAGTTCTTC CASGYNEQFF
. TRBJ2-3 TRBD2 TRBV4-1 TGCGCCAGCAGCCAAGTGGGAGGGGTTAGAGATACGCAGTATTTT CASSQVGGVRDTQYF
. TRBJ1-2 . TRBV3-1/TRBV3-2 TGTGCCAGCAGCCAAGGTGCTCCGGTAGTTGGCTACACCTTC CASSQGAPVVGYTF
. TRBJ1-1 . TRBV7-9 TGTGCCAGCAGCCTCAGTCGCAACACTGAAGCTTTCTTT CASSLSRNTEAFF
few TRBJ2-3 . TRBV7-2 TGTGCCAGCAGCTTCGCTAGCGCTAGCACAGATACGCAGTATTTT CASSFASASTDTQYF
. TRBJ1-6 . TRBV5-1 TGCGCCAGCAGCCTCTCCGGCGGAGATTCACCCCTCCACTTT CASSLSGGDSPLHF
. TRBJ2-2 TRBD2 TRBV9 TGTGCCAGCAGCGTTGTAGCGAGCGGGAACGGGGAGCTGTTTTTT CASSVVASGNGELFF
. TRBJ2-1 TRBD2 TRBV29-1 TGCAGCGCTAGGCGGTCGCTAGCGGGAGGGACGTACAATGAGCAGTTCTTC CSARRSLAGGTYNEQFF
. TRBJ1-1 TRBD1 TRBV5-8 TGTGCCAGCAGCTTGGTGACAGGGGTAATGAACACTGAAGCTTTCTTT CASSLVTGVMNTEAFF